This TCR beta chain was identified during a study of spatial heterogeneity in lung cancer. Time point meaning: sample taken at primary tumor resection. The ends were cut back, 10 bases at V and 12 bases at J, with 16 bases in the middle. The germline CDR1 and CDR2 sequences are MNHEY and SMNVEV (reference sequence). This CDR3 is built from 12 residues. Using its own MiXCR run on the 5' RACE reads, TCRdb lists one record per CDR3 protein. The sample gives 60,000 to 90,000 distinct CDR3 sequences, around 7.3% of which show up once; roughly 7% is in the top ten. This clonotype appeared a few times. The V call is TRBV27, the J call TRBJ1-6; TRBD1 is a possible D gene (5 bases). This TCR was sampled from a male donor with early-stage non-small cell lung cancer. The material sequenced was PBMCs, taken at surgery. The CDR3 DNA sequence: TGTGCCACCGGGTCTATTGGGGGACCCCTCCACTTT. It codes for CATGSIGGPLHF.